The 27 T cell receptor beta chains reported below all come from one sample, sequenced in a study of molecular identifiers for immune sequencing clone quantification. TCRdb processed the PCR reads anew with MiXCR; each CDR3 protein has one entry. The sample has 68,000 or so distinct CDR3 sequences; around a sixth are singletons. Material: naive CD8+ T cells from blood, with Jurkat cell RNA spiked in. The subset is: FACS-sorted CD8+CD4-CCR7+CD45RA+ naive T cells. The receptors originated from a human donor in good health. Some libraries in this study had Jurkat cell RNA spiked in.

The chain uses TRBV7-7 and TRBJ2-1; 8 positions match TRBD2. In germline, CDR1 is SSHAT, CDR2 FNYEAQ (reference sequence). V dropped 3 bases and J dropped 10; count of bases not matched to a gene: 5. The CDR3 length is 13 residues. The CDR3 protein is CASSFGLAQEQFF. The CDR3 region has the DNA TGTGCCAGCAGCTTCGGACTAGCACAGGAGCAGTTCTTC.

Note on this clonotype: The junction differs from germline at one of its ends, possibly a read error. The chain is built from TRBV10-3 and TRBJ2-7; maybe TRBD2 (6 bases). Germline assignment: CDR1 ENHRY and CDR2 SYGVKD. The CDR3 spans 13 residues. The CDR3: CAISAGLSLERYF. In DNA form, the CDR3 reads TGTGCCATCAGTGCGGGACTCTCGCTGGAGCGGTACTTC.

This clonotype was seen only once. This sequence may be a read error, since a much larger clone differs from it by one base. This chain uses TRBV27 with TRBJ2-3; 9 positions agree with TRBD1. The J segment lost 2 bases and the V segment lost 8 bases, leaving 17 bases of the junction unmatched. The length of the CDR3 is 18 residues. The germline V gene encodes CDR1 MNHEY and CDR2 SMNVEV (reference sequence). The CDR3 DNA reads TGTGCCAGCGGTTACCTGTCGCAAGGGACAGGGACCACAGATACGCAGTATTTT. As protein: CASGYLSQGTGTTDTQYF.

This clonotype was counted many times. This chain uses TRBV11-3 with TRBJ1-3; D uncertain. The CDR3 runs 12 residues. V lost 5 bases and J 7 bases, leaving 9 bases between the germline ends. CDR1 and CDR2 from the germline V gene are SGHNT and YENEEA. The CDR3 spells CASSPLRNTIYF. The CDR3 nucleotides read TGTGCCAGCAGCCCACTACGGAACACCATATATTTT.

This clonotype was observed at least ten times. CDR3 DNA sequence: TGTGCCAGCAGCTTAATGACCAGCTCCTACGAGCAGTACTTC. Residues: CASSLMTSSYEQYF. The V call is TRBV13, the J call TRBJ2-7, with no clear D. Trimming pared 2 bases from V and 0 bases from J, leaving 8 bases between. This CDR3 comprises 14 residues. Germline values: CDR1 PRHDT, CDR2 FYEKMQ (reference sequence).

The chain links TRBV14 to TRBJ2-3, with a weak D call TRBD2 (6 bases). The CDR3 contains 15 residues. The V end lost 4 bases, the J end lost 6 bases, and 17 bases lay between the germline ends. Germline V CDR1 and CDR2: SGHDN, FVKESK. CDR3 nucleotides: TGTGCCAGCAGCCGCACGGGACTCCGGGGGGATACGCAGTATTTT. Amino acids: CASSRTGLRGDTQYF.

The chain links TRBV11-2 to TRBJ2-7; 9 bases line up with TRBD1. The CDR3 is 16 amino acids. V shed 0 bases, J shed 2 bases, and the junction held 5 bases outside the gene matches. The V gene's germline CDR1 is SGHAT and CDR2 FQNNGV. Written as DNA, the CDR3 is TGTGCCAGCAGCTTAGATTTAGGGACAGGGACCTACGAGCAGTACTTC. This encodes CASSLDLGTGTYEQYF.

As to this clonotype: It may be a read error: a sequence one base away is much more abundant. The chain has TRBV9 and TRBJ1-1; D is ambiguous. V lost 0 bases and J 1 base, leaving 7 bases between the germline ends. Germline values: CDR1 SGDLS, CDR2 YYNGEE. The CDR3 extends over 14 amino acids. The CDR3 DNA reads TGTGCCAGCAGCGTAGCTGGACCGAACACTGAAGCTTTCTTT. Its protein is CASSVAGPNTEAFF.

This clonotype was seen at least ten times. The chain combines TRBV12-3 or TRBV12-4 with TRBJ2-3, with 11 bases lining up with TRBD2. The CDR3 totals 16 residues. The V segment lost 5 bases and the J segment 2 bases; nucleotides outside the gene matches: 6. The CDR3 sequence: CASSPGLAENTDTQYF. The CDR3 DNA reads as TGTGCCAGCAGTCCGGGACTAGCGGAAAACACAGATACGCAGTATTTT.

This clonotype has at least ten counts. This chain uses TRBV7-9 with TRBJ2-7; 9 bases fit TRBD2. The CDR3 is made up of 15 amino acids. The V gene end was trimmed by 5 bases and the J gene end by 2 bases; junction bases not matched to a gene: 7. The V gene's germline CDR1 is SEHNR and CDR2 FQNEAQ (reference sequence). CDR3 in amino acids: CASSHRAGGTYEQYF. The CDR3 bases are TGTGCCAGCAGCCATAGGGCGGGAGGGACCTACGAGCAGTACTTC.

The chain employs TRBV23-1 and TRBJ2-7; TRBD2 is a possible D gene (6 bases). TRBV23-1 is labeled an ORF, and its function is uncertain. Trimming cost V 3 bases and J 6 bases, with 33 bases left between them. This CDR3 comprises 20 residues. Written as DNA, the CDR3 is TGCGCCAGCAGTCACCCCTACTGGCGGGAACGTTCTCGGGTAGCAGCCGAGCAGTACTTC. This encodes CASSHPYWRERSRVAAEQYF.

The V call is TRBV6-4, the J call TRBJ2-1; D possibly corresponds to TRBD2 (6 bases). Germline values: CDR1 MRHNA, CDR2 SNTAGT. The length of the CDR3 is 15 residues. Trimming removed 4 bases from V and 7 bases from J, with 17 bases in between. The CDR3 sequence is CASSVGGPVYNEQFF. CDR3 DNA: TGTGCCAGCAGTGTCGGAGGGCCGGTTTATAATGAGCAGTTCTTC.

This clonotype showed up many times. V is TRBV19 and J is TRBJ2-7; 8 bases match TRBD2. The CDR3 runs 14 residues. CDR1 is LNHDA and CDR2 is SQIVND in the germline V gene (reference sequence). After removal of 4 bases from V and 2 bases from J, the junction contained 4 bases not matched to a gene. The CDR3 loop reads CASSKSGSTYEQYF. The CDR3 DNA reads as TGTGCCAGTAGTAAGAGCGGGAGCACCTACGAGCAGTACTTC.

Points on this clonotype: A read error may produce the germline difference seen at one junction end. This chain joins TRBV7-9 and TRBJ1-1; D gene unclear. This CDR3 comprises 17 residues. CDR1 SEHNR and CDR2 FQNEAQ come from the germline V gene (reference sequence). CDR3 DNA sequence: TGTGCCGGCAGCTTAGGCTCAGGTTCAGGAGTGAACACTGAAGCTTTCTTT. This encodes CAGSLGSGSGVNTEAFF. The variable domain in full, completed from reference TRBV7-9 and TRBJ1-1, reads DTGVSQNPRHKITKRGQNVTFRCDPISEHNRLYWYRQTLGQGPEFLTYFQNEAQLEKSRLLSDRFSAERPKGSFSTLEIQRTEQGDSAMYLCAGSLGSGSGVNTEAFFGQGTRLTVV.

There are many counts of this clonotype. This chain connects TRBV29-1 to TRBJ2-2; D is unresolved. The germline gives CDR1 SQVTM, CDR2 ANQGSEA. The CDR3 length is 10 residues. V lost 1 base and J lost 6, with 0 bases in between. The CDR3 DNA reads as TGCAGCGTTGAAGCCGGGGAGCTGTTTTTT. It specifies CSVEAGELFF.

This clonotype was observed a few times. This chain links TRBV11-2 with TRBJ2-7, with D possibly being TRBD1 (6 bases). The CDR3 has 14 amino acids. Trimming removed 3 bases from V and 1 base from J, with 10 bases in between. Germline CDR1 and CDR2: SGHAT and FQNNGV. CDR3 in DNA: TGTGCCAGCAGCTTTGGGGGCGCTTCCTACGAGCAGTACTTC. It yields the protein CASSFGGASYEQYF.

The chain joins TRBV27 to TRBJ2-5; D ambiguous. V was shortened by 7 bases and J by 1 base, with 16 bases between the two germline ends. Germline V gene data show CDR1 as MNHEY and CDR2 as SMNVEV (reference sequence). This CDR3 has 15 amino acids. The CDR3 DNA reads TGTGCCAGCACCCCAAGCCTTCCTACCCAAGAGACCCAGTACTTC. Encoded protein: CASTPSLPTQETQYF.

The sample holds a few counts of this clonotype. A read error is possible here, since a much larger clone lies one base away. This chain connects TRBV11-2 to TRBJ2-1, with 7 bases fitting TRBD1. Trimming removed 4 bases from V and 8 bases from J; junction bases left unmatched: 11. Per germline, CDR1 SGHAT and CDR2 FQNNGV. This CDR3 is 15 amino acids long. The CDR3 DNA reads TGTGCCAGCAGCTCCGGGACAGCCCCTCGCGATGAGCAGTTCTTC. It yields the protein CASSSGTAPRDEQFF.

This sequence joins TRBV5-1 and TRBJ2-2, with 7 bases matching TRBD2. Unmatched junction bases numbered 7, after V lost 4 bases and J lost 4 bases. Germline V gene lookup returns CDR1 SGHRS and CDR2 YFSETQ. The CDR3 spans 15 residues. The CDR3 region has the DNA TGCGCCAGCAGCATGACTAGCAAGAGCACCGGGGAGCTGTTTTTT. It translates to CASSMTSKSTGELFF.

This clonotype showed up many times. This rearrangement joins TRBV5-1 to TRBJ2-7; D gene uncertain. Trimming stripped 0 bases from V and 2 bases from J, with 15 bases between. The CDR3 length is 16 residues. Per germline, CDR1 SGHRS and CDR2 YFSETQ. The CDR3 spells CASSLDSSGTTYEQYF. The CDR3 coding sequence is TGCGCCAGCAGCTTGGATTCCTCGGGTACCACCTACGAGCAGTACTTC.

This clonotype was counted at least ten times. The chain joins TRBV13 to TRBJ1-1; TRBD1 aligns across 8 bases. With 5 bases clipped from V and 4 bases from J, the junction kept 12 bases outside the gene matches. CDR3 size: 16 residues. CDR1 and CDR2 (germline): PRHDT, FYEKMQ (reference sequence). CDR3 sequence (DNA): TGTGCCAGCAGCCCGAGCCTGGGACAGGCGGGCACTGAAGCTTTCTTT. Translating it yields CASSPSLGQAGTEAFF.

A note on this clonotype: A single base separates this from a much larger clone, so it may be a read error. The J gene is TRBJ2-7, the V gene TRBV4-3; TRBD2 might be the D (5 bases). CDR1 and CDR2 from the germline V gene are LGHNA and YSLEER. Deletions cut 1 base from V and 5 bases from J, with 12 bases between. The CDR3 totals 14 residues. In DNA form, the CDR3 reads TGCGCCAGCAGCCAAGTGGCAGCGGCCCACGAGCAGTACTTC. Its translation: CASSQVAAAHEQYF.

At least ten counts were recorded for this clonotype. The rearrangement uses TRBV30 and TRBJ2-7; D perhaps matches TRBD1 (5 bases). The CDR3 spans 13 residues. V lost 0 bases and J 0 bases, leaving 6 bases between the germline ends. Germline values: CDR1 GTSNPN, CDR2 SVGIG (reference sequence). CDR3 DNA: TGTGCCTGGAGTGTCGACAGCTCCTACGAGCAGTACTTC. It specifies CAWSVDSSYEQYF. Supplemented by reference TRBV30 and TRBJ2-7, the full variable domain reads SQTIHQWPATLVQPVGSPLSLECTVEGTSNPNLYWYRQAAGRGLQLLFYSVGIGQISSEVPQNLSASRPQDRQFILSSKKLLLSDSGFYLCAWSVDSSYEQYFGPGTRLTVT.

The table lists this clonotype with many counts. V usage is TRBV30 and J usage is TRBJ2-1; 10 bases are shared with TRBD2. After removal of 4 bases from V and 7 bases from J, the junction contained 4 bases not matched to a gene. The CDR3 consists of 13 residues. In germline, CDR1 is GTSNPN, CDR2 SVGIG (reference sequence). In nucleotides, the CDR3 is TGTGCCTGGAACCTAGCGGGAGTAAATGAGCAGTTCTTC. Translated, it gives CAWNLAGVNEQFF.

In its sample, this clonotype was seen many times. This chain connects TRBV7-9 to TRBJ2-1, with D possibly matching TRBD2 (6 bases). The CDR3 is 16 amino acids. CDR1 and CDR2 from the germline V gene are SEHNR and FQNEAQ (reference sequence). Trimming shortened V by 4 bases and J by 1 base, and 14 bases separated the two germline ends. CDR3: CASSYPSGRSYNEQFF. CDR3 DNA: TGTGCCAGCAGCTATCCCTCGGGGAGGTCCTACAATGAGCAGTTCTTC.

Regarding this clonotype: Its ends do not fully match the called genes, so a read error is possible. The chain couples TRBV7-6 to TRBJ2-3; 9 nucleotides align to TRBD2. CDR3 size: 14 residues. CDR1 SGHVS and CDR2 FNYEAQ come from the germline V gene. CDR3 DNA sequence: TGTGCTAGCAGCTTAGCGGGAGTATGGGATACGCGGTATTTT. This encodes CASSLAGVWDTRYF.

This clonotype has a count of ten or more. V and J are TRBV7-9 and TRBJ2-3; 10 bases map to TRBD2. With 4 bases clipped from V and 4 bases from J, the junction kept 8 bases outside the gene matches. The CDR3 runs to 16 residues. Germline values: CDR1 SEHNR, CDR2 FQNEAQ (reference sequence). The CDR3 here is CASSSPGTSAPDTQYF. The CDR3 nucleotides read TGTGCCAGCAGCTCGCCCGGGACTAGCGCTCCAGATACGCAGTATTTT.